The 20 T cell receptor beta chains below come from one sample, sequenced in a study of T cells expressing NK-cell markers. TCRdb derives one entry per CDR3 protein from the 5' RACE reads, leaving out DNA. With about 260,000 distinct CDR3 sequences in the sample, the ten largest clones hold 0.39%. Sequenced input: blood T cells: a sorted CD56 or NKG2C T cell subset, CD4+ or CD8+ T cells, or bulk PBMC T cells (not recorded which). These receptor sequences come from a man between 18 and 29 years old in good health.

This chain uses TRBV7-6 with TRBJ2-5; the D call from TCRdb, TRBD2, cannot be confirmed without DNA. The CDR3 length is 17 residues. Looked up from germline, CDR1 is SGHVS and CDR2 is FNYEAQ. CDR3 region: CASSLGVPSGRHETQYF. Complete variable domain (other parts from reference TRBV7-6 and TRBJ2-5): GAGVSQSPRYKVTKRGQDVALRCDPISGHVSLYWYRQALGQGPEFLTYFNYEAQQDKSGLPNDRFSAERPEGSISTLTIQRTEQRDSAMYRCASSLGVPSGRHETQYFGPGTRLLVL.

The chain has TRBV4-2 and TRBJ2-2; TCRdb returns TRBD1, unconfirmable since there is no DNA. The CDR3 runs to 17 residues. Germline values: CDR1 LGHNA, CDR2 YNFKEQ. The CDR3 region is CASSQVSGQGNTGELFF.

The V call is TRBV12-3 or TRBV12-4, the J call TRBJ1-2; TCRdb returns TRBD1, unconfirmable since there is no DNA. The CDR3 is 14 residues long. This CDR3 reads CASSLSDRENGYTF.

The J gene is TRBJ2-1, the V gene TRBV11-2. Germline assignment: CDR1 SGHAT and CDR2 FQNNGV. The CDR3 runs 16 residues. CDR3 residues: CASSLDLLAPYNEQFF.

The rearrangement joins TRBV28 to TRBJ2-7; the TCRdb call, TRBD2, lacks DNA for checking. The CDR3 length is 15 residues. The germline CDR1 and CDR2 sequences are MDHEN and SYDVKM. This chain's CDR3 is CASRLGTISSYEQYF.

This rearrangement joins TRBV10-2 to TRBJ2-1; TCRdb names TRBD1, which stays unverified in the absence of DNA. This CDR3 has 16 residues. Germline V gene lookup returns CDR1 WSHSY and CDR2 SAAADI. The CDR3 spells CASSGLGGRAYNEQFF.

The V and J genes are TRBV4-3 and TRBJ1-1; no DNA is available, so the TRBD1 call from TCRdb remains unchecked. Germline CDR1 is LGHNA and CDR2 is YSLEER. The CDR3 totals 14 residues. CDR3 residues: CASSQRGGFTEAFF.

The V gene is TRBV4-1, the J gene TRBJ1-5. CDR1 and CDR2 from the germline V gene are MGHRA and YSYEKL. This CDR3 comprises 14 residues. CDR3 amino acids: CASSPERVNQPQHF.

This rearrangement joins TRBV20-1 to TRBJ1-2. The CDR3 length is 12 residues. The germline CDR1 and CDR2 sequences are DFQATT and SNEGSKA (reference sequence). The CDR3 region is CSARDSSSGYTF.

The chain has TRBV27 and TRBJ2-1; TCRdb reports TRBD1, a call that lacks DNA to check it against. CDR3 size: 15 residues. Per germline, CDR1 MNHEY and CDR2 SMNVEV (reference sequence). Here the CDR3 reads CASSSQGMRNNEQFF.

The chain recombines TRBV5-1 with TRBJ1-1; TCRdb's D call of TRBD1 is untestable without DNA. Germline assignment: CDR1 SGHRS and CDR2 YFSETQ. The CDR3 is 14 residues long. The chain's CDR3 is CASSSTGMVAEAFF.

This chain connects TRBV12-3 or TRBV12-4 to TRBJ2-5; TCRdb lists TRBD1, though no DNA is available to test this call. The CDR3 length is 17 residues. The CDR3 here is CASSLATGTGVGKTQYF.

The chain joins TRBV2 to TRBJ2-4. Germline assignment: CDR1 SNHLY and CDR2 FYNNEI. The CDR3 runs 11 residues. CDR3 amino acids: CATATERLQYF. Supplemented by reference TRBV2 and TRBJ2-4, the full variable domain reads EPEVTQTPSHQVTQMGQEVILRCVPISNHLYFYWYRQILGQKVEFLVSFYNNEISEKSEIFDDQFSVERPDGSNFTLKIRSTKLEDSAMYFCATATERLQYFGAGTRLSVL.

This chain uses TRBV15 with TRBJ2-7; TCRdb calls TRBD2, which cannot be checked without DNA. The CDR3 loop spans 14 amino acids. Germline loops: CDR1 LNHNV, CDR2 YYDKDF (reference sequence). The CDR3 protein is CATSVGGGDYEQYF.

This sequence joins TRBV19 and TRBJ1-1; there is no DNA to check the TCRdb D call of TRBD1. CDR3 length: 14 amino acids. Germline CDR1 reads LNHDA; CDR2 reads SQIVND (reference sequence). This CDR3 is CASNLRGSDTEAFF.

The CDR3 sequence is CASSTPGQGTSNYGYTF. This rearrangement joins TRBV19 to TRBJ1-2; the D call from TCRdb, TRBD1, cannot be confirmed without DNA. Per germline, CDR1 LNHDA and CDR2 SQIVND (reference sequence). This CDR3 contains 17 residues.

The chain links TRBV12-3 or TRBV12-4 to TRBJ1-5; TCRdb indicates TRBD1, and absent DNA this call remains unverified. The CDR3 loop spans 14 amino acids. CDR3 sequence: CASSGLQGNQPQHF.

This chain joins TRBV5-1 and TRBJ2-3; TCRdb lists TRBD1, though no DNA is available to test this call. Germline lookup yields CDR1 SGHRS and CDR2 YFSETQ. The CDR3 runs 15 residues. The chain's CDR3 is CASNLRGTSTDTQYF.

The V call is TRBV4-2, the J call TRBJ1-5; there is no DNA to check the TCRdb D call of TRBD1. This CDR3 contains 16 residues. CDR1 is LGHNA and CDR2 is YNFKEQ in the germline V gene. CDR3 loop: CASSQDWQGANQPQHF.

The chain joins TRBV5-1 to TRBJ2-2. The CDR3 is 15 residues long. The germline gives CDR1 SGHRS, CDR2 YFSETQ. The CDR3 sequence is CASSLDRVFTGELFF.